The next 13 T cell receptor beta chains were all read from a single sample in a study of beta chain features in type 1 diabetes. Sequenced material consisted of expressed TCRB transcripts (all of the isolated RNA was reverse transcribed). Only in-frame clones appear in the TCRdb table, and some are missing; sequencing was by immunoSEQ multiplex PCR. Seen here are hundreds of thousands of clones, 15% to 19% observed once, and the top ten hold under 0.095%. The sequencing sample was made of naive CD4+ T cells from blood. The receptors here all came from a man between 18 and 35 years old in good health.

This clone came up a few times. The chain carries TRBV5-8 and TRBJ1-2; maybe TRBD1 (5 bases). The CDR3 is 14 residues long. CDR1 and CDR2 (germline): SGHTS, YDEGEE. V was trimmed by 5 bases and J by 4 bases, leaving 15 bases between them. The CDR3 here is CASRPTGLSYGYTF. The CDR3 nucleotides read TGTGCCAGCAGACCTACGGGGCTAAGCTATGGCTACACCTTC.

This clone has just a few counts. This rearrangement joins TRBV6-5 to TRBJ2-5, with D perhaps given as TRBD1 or TRBD2 (5 bases each). This CDR3 has 15 amino acids. Trimming stripped 7 bases from V and 7 bases from J, with 22 bases between. Germline assignment: CDR1 MNHEY and CDR2 SVGAGI. The CDR3 DNA reads as TGTGCCAGCACCCCCTCGGGACCCATAGGTGGGACCCAGTACTTC. Amino acids: CASTPSGPIGGTQYF.

The rearrangement links TRBV18 to TRBJ2-7; D might be TRBD1 (6 bases). Germline CDR1 and CDR2: KGHSH and LQKENI. V was shortened by 1 base and J by 6 bases, with 16 bases between the two germline ends. The CDR3 runs 15 residues. The CDR3 is CASSPQPGDVSEQYF. The CDR3 DNA reads as TGTGCCAGCTCACCACAGCCAGGGGATGTTTCCGAGCAGTACTTC.

This clone was seen a few times. The chain recombines TRBV6-5 with TRBJ2-5, with D uncertain. V lost 10 bases to trimming and J lost 3 bases, with 15 bases between them. Looked up from germline, CDR1 is MNHEY and CDR2 is SVGAGI. The CDR3 contains 13 residues. The CDR3 protein is CATKRRAKETQYF. The DNA for the CDR3 is TGTGCCACCAAGCGAAGGGCCAAAGAGACCCAGTACTTC.

The chain recombines TRBV9 with TRBJ1-3, with TRBD1 identical over 8 bases. Germline lookup yields CDR1 SGDLS and CDR2 YYNGEE. Trimming at V came to 2 bases and at J to 4 bases, leaving 5 bases not matched to a gene. The CDR3 has 15 residues. The CDR3: CASSVGQGVGNTIYF. DNA for the CDR3: TGTGCCAGCAGCGTCGGACAGGGCGTAGGAAACACCATATATTTT.

This clone came up a few times. J is TRBJ2-3 and V is TRBV10-3; 9 nucleotides agree with TRBD2. The germline V gene has CDR1 ENHRY and CDR2 SYGVKD. The V gene end was trimmed by 6 bases and the J gene end by 1 base; junction bases not matched to a gene: 8. The CDR3 is 16 residues long. CDR3: CAIRPSSSGGTDTQYF. The CDR3, as DNA: TGTGCCATCAGACCCTCATCTAGCGGGGGCACAGATACGCAGTATTTT.

This clone was counted between two and nine times. The V and J genes are TRBV30 and TRBJ2-5, with 7 bases lining up with TRBD1. CDR1 GTSNPN and CDR2 SVGIG come from the germline V gene (reference sequence). V dropped 2 bases and J dropped 3; count of bases not matched to a gene: 12. The CDR3 runs 16 residues. In nucleotides, the CDR3 is TGTGCCTGGAGTATTAGGGGCTTGACAGGGAAAGAGACCCAGTACTTC. This encodes CAWSIRGLTGKETQYF. Full variable domain (rest looked up from reference TRBV30 and TRBJ2-5): SQTIHQWPATLVQPVGSPLSLECTVEGTSNPNLYWYRQAAGRGLQLLFYSVGIGQISSEVPQNLSASRPQDRQFILSSKKLLLSDSGFYLCAWSIRGLTGKETQYFGPGTRLLVL.

V and J are TRBV9 and TRBJ2-2, with no clear D. Trimming cost V 0 bases and J 4 bases, with 16 bases left between them. The germline gives CDR1 SGDLS, CDR2 YYNGEE. This CDR3 region has 17 residues. Here the CDR3 reads CASSVGSRSLGTGELFF. In nucleotides, the CDR3 is TGTGCCAGCAGCGTAGGGTCCCGGAGTCTGGGCACCGGGGAGCTGTTTTTT. Full variable domain (remainder filled in from reference TRBV9 and TRBJ2-2): DSGVTQTPKHLITATGQRVTLRCSPRSGDLSVYWYQQSLDQGLQFLIQYYNGEERAKGNILERFSAQQFPDLHSELNLSSLELGDSALYFCASSVGSRSLGTGELFFGEGSRLTVL.

This clone was observed a handful of times. The chain couples TRBV2 to TRBJ2-3; 9 bases map to TRBD2. The germline V gene encodes CDR1 SNHLY and CDR2 FYNNEI. This CDR3 spans 16 amino acids. V lost 6 bases and J lost 2; bases outside the gene matches: 9. This CDR3 reads CASSVRRLAATDTQYF. In DNA, the CDR3 is TGTGCCAGCAGCGTCCGAAGACTAGCGGCCACAGATACGCAGTATTTT.

This clone was recorded a few times. The chain recombines TRBV11-2 with TRBJ1-2; the D is unclear. Trimming took off 2 bases at V and 3 bases at J, with 13 bases between the two ends. The CDR3 is 15 residues long. Germline V gene sequence: CDR1 SGHAT, CDR2 FQNNGV. The CDR3 DNA reads as TGTGCCAGCAGCTTACATCTTCAGGCAGACTATGGCTACACCTTC. Translated, it gives CASSLHLQADYGYTF.

V and J are TRBV5-4 and TRBJ2-5, with a tentative D call TRBD1 (7 bases). The CDR3 contains 13 residues. The V gene's germline CDR1 is SGHNT and CDR2 YYREEE (reference sequence). Trimming left V 4 bases short and J 4 bases short, with 11 bases between. The CDR3 nucleotides are TGTGCCAGCAGCCGACAGGGAGGAGAGACCCAGTACTTC. It is translated as CASSRQGGETQYF.

CDR3 nucleotides: TGTGCCAGCAGCTTAGCAGGGGGCGGGAACACTGAAGCTTTCTTT. Translation: CASSLAGGGNTEAFF. This chain connects TRBV7-9 to TRBJ1-1; 7 bases line up with TRBD1. Germline V gene data show CDR1 as SEHNR and CDR2 as FQNEAQ (reference sequence). After removal of 0 bases from V and 1 base from J, the junction contained 2 bases not matched to a gene. The CDR3 totals 15 residues.

This clone was found a few times. Additional DNA sequences in this sample encode the identical CDR3. This chain connects TRBV15 to TRBJ2-6; D is perhaps TRBD1 (5 bases). Germline values: CDR1 LNHNV, CDR2 YYDKDF (reference sequence). The CDR3 extends over 15 amino acids. V gave up 1 base and J gave up 4 bases, with 8 bases separating them. This CDR3 reads CATSRVGAGANVLTF. CDR3 bases: TGTGCCACCAGCAGAGTTGGGGCGGGGGCCAACGTCCTGACTTTC.